The 4 T cell receptor beta chains listed next were all sequenced from one sample in a study of cytomegalovirus exposure and HLA in healthy donors. Repertoires were generated with immunoSEQ multiplex PCR, while TCRdb's copy carries only in-frame clones and drops some. The sample carries about 360,000 clones, roughly 89% recorded once. Sequencing was done on a sample of PBMCs. Receptor source: a woman under 30 in good health and CMV-seronegative.

This chain joins TRBV13 and TRBJ2-1; D perhaps matches TRBD1 (5 bases). The CDR3 has 13 amino acids. Germline V gives CDR1 PRHDT, CDR2 FYEKMQ (reference sequence). V was clipped by 5 bases and J by 8 bases, with 13 bases between them. DNA of the CDR3: TGTGCCAGCAGCCAGAACCTAGGGGATGAGCAGTTCTTC. Residues: CASSQNLGDEQFF.

The chain links TRBV29-1 to TRBJ2-1, with D perhaps TRBD1 (5 bases). CDR3 length: 10 amino acids. The V gene's germline CDR1 is SQVTM and CDR2 ANQGSEA. The V gene lost 4 bases and the J gene lost 7 bases, with 5 bases spanning the gap. The CDR3 DNA sequence: TGCAGCGTTGCAGGGAATGAGCAGTTCTTC. Its protein product is CSVAGNEQFF.

V is TRBV27 and J is TRBJ1-2; D might be TRBD1 (5 bases). Germline V lookup: CDR1 MNHEY, CDR2 SMNVEV (reference sequence). The CDR3 covers 14 residues. Trimming took off 3 bases at V and 4 bases at J, with 12 bases between the two ends. The CDR3 reads CASSFGGAGYGYTF. The CDR3 DNA reads TGTGCCAGCAGTTTTGGAGGGGCGGGCTATGGCTACACCTTC.

This rearrangement joins TRBV6-5 to TRBJ1-5; 9 nucleotides match TRBD1. Germline V gene lookup returns CDR1 MNHEY and CDR2 SVGAGI. This CDR3 spans 16 amino acids. The V gene end was trimmed by 0 bases and the J gene end by 4 bases; junction bases not matched to a gene: 4. The CDR3 loop is CASSYSGQGPNQPQHF. CDR3 coding DNA: TGTGCCAGCAGTTACTCAGGACAGGGGCCAAATCAGCCCCAGCATTTT.